One sample yielded the 21 T cell receptor beta chains listed below, sequenced in a study of T-cell memory formation after mild COVID-19. A single record per CDR3 protein comes from TCRdb applying MiXCR to the 5' RACE reads. The table records about 340,000 distinct CDR3 sequences, 13% of them present only once. The sequencing sample was made of PBMCs or a T cell subset sorted from them (not recorded which). The origin of the receptors is a man aged 18 to 35 who had mild COVID-19 (a few samples of this study predate the infection). Cell type and time point are not known.

This clonotype was counted a few times. V gene TRBV6-5 combines with J gene TRBJ2-7; weak D call: TRBD1 (6 bases). V lost 3 bases, J lost 4 bases, and 13 bases lay in between. This CDR3 is built from 14 residues. CDR1 is MNHEY and CDR2 is SVGAGI in the germline V gene. The CDR3 sequence is CASSYGGPGYEQYV. For the CDR3, the DNA is TGTGCCAGCAGTTATGGGGGCCCCGGTTACGAGCAGTACGTC.

Here the CDR3 reads CSVRTGRDTEAFF. The DNA for the CDR3 is TGCAGCGTGCGGACAGGGAGGGACACTGAAGCTTTCTTT. This chain joins TRBV29-1 and TRBJ1-1; 8 nucleotides agree with TRBD1. With 6 bases clipped from V and 3 bases from J, the junction kept 6 bases outside the gene matches. The germline V gene encodes CDR1 SQVTM and CDR2 ANQGSEA. The CDR3 sequence is 13 residues long.

The table lists this clonotype with a few counts. The chain links TRBV28 to TRBJ1-2, with D perhaps matching TRBD1 (5 bases). Germline values: CDR1 MDHEN, CDR2 SYDVKM. The CDR3 runs to 14 residues. Trimming pared 8 bases from V and 7 bases from J, leaving 20 bases between. The CDR3 loop is CASGRGTALGGYTF. In nucleotides, the CDR3 is TGTGCCAGCGGGCGAGGGACCGCACTCGGTGGCTACACCTTC.

This clonotype was seen a few times. V usage is TRBV12-3 or TRBV12-4 and J usage is TRBJ1-4, with D unresolved. CDR3 length: 14 residues. Trimming cost V 5 bases and J 1 base, with 8 bases left between them. CDR3 sequence: CASSKGRTNEKLFF. The CDR3 DNA follows: TGTGCCAGCAGTAAAGGGAGAACTAATGAAAAACTGTTTTTT.

The rearrangement joins TRBV5-6 to TRBJ2-3; a weak D match, TRBD2 (6 bases). The CDR3 totals 14 residues. Germline V gene lookup returns CDR1 SGHDT and CDR2 YYEEEE. Trimming took off 0 bases at V and 4 bases at J, with 9 bases between the two ends. CDR3 nucleotide sequence: TGTGCCAGCAGCTTGGACAGGAGGGCAGATACGCAGTATTTT. It specifies CASSLDRRADTQYF.

V usage is TRBV6-6 and J usage is TRBJ2-1; tentative D call: TRBD1 (5 bases). The CDR3 has 13 amino acids. Trimming pared 2 bases from V and 9 bases from J, leaving 11 bases between. Germline values: CDR1 MNHNY, CDR2 SVGAGI (reference sequence). In DNA form, the CDR3 reads TGTGCCAGCAGTTACGGGCAGGGTTTTGAGCAGTTCTTC. As protein: CASSYGQGFEQFF.

This clonotype turned up a few times. The rearrangement links TRBV5-4 to TRBJ2-3; D may correspond to TRBD1 or TRBD2 (5 bases each). The CDR3 runs 14 residues. Trimming took off 2 bases at V and 2 bases at J, with 9 bases between the two ends. In germline, CDR1 is SGHNT, CDR2 YYREEE (reference sequence). The CDR3 nucleotides are TGTGCCAGCAGCTTTACGGGGACCACAGATACGCAGTATTTT. Amino acids: CASSFTGTTDTQYF.

The chain employs TRBV2 and TRBJ2-1, with D tentatively TRBD1 or TRBD2 (5 bases each). Trimming removed 8 bases at V and 4 bases at J, with 12 bases between. The germline V gene encodes CDR1 SNHLY and CDR2 FYNNEI. This CDR3 has 13 residues. The CDR3 region has the DNA TGTGCCAGCTCCCGGGACGAATACAATGAGCAGTTCTTC. It encodes CASSRDEYNEQFF.

The chain recombines TRBV4-3 with TRBJ2-2; D gene ambiguous. CDR1 and CDR2 from the germline V gene are LGHNA and YSLEER. The CDR3 covers 13 residues. Trimming took 2 bases from V and 2 from J, leaving 3 bases between them. The CDR3 here is CASSQSNTGELFF. The CDR3 region has the DNA TGCGCCAGCAGCCAAAGCAACACCGGGGAGCTGTTTTTT.

This clonotype has a handful of counts. The chain combines TRBV11-3 with TRBJ2-1; 8 nucleotides align to TRBD2. CDR3 size: 15 residues. With V trimmed by 1 base and J by 6 bases, 5 bases remained unmatched. Germline assignment: CDR1 SGHNT and CDR2 YENEEA. The CDR3 sequence is CASSLGGTRGNEQFF. Written as DNA, the CDR3 is TGTGCCAGCAGCTTAGGTGGGACTAGGGGCAATGAGCAGTTCTTC. Full variable domain (outside the CDR3, taken from reference TRBV11-3 and TRBJ2-1): EAGVVQSPRYKIIEKKQPVAFWCNPISGHNTLYWYLQNLGQGPELLIRYENEEAVDDSQLPKDRFSAERLKGVDSTLKIQPAELGDSAVYLCASSLGGTRGNEQFFGPGTRLTVL.

At least ten counts were recorded for this clonotype. The chain employs TRBV5-1 and TRBJ2-7; tentative D call: TRBD1 (6 bases). Germline V gene data show CDR1 as SGHRS and CDR2 as YFSETQ. The CDR3 extends over 13 amino acids. Trimming took off 4 bases at V and 2 bases at J, with 10 bases between the two ends. CDR3 region: CASSQDRTYEQYF. Here the CDR3 DNA reads TGCGCCAGCAGCCAGGACAGAACCTACGAGCAGTACTTC. The full variable domain, with the rest looked up from reference TRBV5-1 and TRBJ2-7, is KAGVTQTPRYLIKTRGQQVTLSCSPISGHRSVSWYQQTPGQGLQFLFEYFSETQRNKGNFPGRFSGRQFSNSRSEMNVSTLELGDSALYLCASSQDRTYEQYFGPGTRLTVT.

This clonotype was recorded many times. This chain uses TRBV3-1 with TRBJ2-5; D ambiguous. CDR3 length: 13 residues. The V gene lost 4 bases and the J gene lost 0 bases, with 6 bases spanning the gap. Germline V gives CDR1 LGHDT, CDR2 YNNKEL (reference sequence). CDR3 DNA sequence: TGTGCCAGCAGCCTCCTAGACCAAGAGACCCAGTACTTC. This translates into CASSLLDQETQYF.

This clonotype occurred a few times. The chain is built from TRBV5-1 and TRBJ2-7, with TRBD1 matching over 9 bases. The ends lost 0 bases at V and 6 bases at J; junction bases unmatched: 7. Germline lookup yields CDR1 SGHRS and CDR2 YFSETQ. The CDR3 runs to 15 residues. The CDR3 loop reads CASSLAGTGTSEQYV. In DNA, the CDR3 is TGCGCCAGCAGCTTGGCCGGGACAGGGACCTCCGAGCAGTACGTC.

This clonotype has more than one count but fewer than ten. The V gene is TRBV14, the J gene TRBJ2-5, with D possibly being TRBD2 (5 bases). Germline V CDR1 and CDR2: SGHDN, FVKESK. The CDR3 is made up of 14 amino acids. V lost 4 bases and J 5 bases, leaving 14 bases between the germline ends. The DNA for the CDR3 is TGTGCCAGCAGCCGGAACGGGATTCGCGAGACCCAGTACTTC. Translation gives CASSRNGIRETQYF.

The chain joins TRBV12-3 or TRBV12-4 to TRBJ2-5; D gene unclear. The CDR3 length is 12 residues. V lost 6 bases to trimming and J lost 6 bases, with 11 bases between them. The CDR3 DNA is TGTGCCAGCAGGCAGGCCGCCCAGACCCAGTACTTC. Its protein product is CASRQAAQTQYF.

The gene calls are TRBV4-1 and TRBJ2-1; 8 bases match TRBD2. CDR1 MGHRA and CDR2 YSYEKL come from the germline V gene. This CDR3 contains 16 residues. J lost 6 bases, V lost 0 bases, and 7 bases had no gene match. The CDR3 here is CASSQDGAGVPNEQFF. As DNA, the CDR3 is TGCGCCAGCAGCCAAGACGGAGCGGGGGTTCCCAATGAGCAGTTCTTC.

The V call is TRBV7-9, the J call TRBJ2-5; D not certain. V lost 4 bases to trimming and J lost 5 bases, with 17 bases between them. The germline gives CDR1 SEHNR, CDR2 FQNEAQ (reference sequence). CDR3 length: 15 residues. For the CDR3, the DNA is TGTGCCAGCAGCTCAGTCCCCTCGAGGTTGGAGACCCAGTACTTC. As protein: CASSSVPSRLETQYF. The full variable domain, completed using reference TRBV7-9 and TRBJ2-5, is DTGVSQNPRHKITKRGQNVTFRCDPISEHNRLYWYRQTLGQGPEFLTYFQNEAQLEKSRLLSDRFSAERPKGSFSTLEIQRTEQGDSAMYLCASSSVPSRLETQYFGPGTRLLVL.

Ten or more counts support this clonotype. The CDR3 is CASSTSGTGRTGELFF. The CDR3 DNA reads as TGCGCCAGCAGCACCTCCGGGACAGGGCGCACCGGGGAGCTGTTTTTT. V is TRBV5-1 and J is TRBJ2-2, with 9 bases matching TRBD1. The CDR3 sequence is 16 residues long. The junction had 8 bases not matched to a gene; V was cut back by 4 bases and J by 4 bases. Germline assignment: CDR1 SGHRS and CDR2 YFSETQ.

This clonotype was recorded at least ten times. This rearrangement joins TRBV5-4 to TRBJ2-5, with 7 bases aligning to TRBD1. The germline gives CDR1 SGHNT, CDR2 YYREEE (reference sequence). This CDR3 is 14 amino acids long. V dropped 0 bases and J dropped 1; count of bases not matched to a gene: 0. The CDR3 here is CASSLGDSQETQYF. In nucleotides, the CDR3 is TGTGCCAGCAGCTTGGGGGACAGCCAAGAGACCCAGTACTTC. Full variable domain (outside the CDR3, taken from reference TRBV5-4 and TRBJ2-5): ETGVTQSPTHLIKTRGQQVTLRCSSQSGHNTVSWYQQALGQGPQFIFQYYREEENGRGNFPPRFSGLQFPNYSSELNVNALELDDSALYLCASSLGDSQETQYFGPGTRLLVL.

This clonotype was picked up many times. The rearrangement links TRBV7-2 to TRBJ2-5; D is possibly TRBD1 (6 bases). The ends were cut back, 0 bases at V and 1 base at J, with 15 bases in the middle. The CDR3 runs to 17 residues. Germline assignment: CDR1 SGHTA and CDR2 FQGNSA. The CDR3 sequence is CASSLADRRISQETQYF. CDR3 in DNA: TGTGCCAGCAGCTTAGCCGACAGGAGGATAAGCCAAGAGACCCAGTACTTC.

This clonotype was counted a few times. The gene calls are TRBV29-1 and TRBJ1-2; no clear D gene. Germline V gene data show CDR1 as SQVTM and CDR2 as ANQGSEA. V was trimmed by 0 bases and J by 3 bases, leaving 5 bases between them. This CDR3 comprises 12 residues. CDR3 sequence (DNA): TGCAGCGTTGAAGACAGATACTATGGCTACACCTTC. Encoded protein: CSVEDRYYGYTF.